Presented here are 13 T cell receptor beta chains from one specimen sequenced in a study of shared clonotypes between healthy human individuals. Sequenced by immunoSEQ multiplex PCR; TCRdb stores in-frame clones only, minus some. The sample lists around 1.9 million clones, about 93% seen once, with over 1.5% in the top ten. CD8 cells classed as naive were CD45RO-negative and positively selected for CCR7, excluding terminally differentiated effector memory CD45RA+ cells. The sample consisted of naive CD8+ T cells from PBMCs. These receptors originate from a man aged 18 to 30 in good health. Some clones in this sample may be carry-over from other donors' samples.

The chain has TRBV19 and TRBJ2-6, with D maybe TRBD1 (6 bases). The V gene's germline CDR1 is LNHDA and CDR2 SQIVND (reference sequence). The V end lost 6 bases, the J end lost 6 bases, and 21 bases lay between the germline ends. The CDR3 has 17 amino acids. This CDR3 reads CASSPWGTLVSANVLTF. CDR3 DNA: TGTGCCAGTAGCCCCTGGGGGACACTAGTATCGGCCAACGTCCTGACTTTC.

Only one count was recorded for this clone. Other DNA sequences in this specimen translate into the identical CDR3. This chain links TRBV28 with TRBJ2-1; TRBD2 aligns across 10 bases. Per the germline V gene, CDR1 is MDHEN and CDR2 is SYDVKM. Trimming removed 6 bases from V and 2 bases from J; junction bases left unmatched: 4. The CDR3 is 15 amino acids. CDR3 residues: CASRGLAEAYNEQFF. The CDR3 DNA sequence: TGTGCCAGCAGAGGACTAGCGGAAGCCTACAATGAGCAGTTCTTC.

The V and J genes are TRBV28 and TRBJ1-1; TRBD1 matches at 10 bases. Germline V gene sequence: CDR1 MDHEN, CDR2 SYDVKM. The CDR3 covers 17 residues. J was trimmed by 1 base and V by 2 bases; bases with no gene match: 7. Written as DNA, the CDR3 is TGTGCCAGCAGTTTACCCGACAGGGGGCGACCGAACACTGAAGCTTTCTTT. Its protein is CASSLPDRGRPNTEAFF.

A single count supports this clone. The same CDR3 is also encoded by other DNA sequences in this sample. The genes are TRBV28 and TRBJ2-2; unclear D gene. Germline CDR1 reads MDHEN; CDR2 reads SYDVKM. V lost 3 bases and J lost 2, with 10 bases in between. CDR3 length: 15 residues. The CDR3 region has the DNA TGTGCCAGCAGTTTTAGAGCAGGAAACACCGGGGAGCTGTTTTTT. It codes for CASSFRAGNTGELFF.

V usage is TRBV7-8 and J usage is TRBJ2-3; TRBD2 matches 13 bases. CDR1 is SGHVS, CDR2 FQNEAQ, per germline. The CDR3 is 16 residues long. Losses at the gene ends were 5 bases for V and 5 bases for J; bases not matched to a gene: 7. The CDR3 here is CASSPQRLAGGDTQYF. CDR3 nucleotide sequence: TGTGCCAGCAGCCCTCAAAGACTAGCGGGAGGAGATACGCAGTATTTT.

The chain has TRBV5-1 and TRBJ1-2; tentative D call: TRBD1 (5 bases). CDR3 length: 12 residues. Germline V CDR1 and CDR2: SGHRS, YFSETQ. With 6 bases removed from V and 7 bases from J, the gap between germline ends came to 13 bases. Written as DNA, the CDR3 is TGCGCCAGCACCCGAGGTGGGGGTGGCTACACCTTC. Its translation is CASTRGGGGYTF.

This sequence joins TRBV4-2 and TRBJ2-7; no definite D call. The CDR3 covers 15 residues. V was pared by 1 base and J by 0 bases, with 10 bases between. Per germline, CDR1 LGHNA and CDR2 YNFKEQ. CDR3 sequence: CASSQGVQSSYEQYF. The CDR3 DNA sequence: TGTGCCAGCAGCCAAGGAGTCCAGAGCTCCTACGAGCAGTACTTC.

The V and J genes are TRBV21-1 and TRBJ1-5; the table calls TRBD1, which could not be checked here. TRBV21-1 is tagged as a pseudogene. CDR3 length equals 17 residues. Written as DNA, the CDR3 is TGTGCCAGCAGTATTATCGGGGGGACAGGGGGTAATCAGCCCCAGCATTTT. It is translated as CASSIIGGTGGNQPQHF.

V and J are TRBV13 and TRBJ1-3; no clear D. Trimming took off 4 bases at V and 0 bases at J, with 10 bases between the two ends. The CDR3 length is 15 residues. Per the germline V gene, CDR1 is PRHDT and CDR2 is FYEKMQ (reference sequence). The CDR3 nucleotides are TGTGCCAGCAGCTGGGAGGACTCCTCTGGAAACACCATATATTTT. It encodes CASSWEDSSGNTIYF.

The CDR3 spells CASSQEGTGGDVNQPQHF. The CDR3 coding sequence is TGTGCCAGCAGCCAAGAAGGGACAGGGGGCGACGTCAATCAGCCCCAGCATTTT. The V call is TRBV4-2, the J call TRBJ1-5, with 12 bases matching TRBD1. Trimming took 0 bases from V and 3 from J; bases not matched to a gene: 6. The CDR3 spans 18 residues. Germline CDR1 is LGHNA and CDR2 is YNFKEQ.

The chain employs TRBV19 and TRBJ2-5, with TRBD2 matching over 12 bases. Germline V gene lookup returns CDR1 LNHDA and CDR2 SQIVND (reference sequence). The junction had 8 bases not matched to a gene; V was cut back by 4 bases and J by 5 bases. This CDR3 is built from 16 residues. In DNA, the CDR3 is TGTGCCAGTAGTACCAGCCTAGCGGGAGGGATGGAGACCCAGTACTTC. Translating it yields CASSTSLAGGMETQYF.

The J gene is TRBJ1-1, the V gene TRBV19, with TRBD1 as a possible D gene (5 bases). V lost 5 bases, J lost 8 bases, and 15 bases lay in between. Germline V gene data show CDR1 as LNHDA and CDR2 as SQIVND (reference sequence). This CDR3 region has 13 residues. This CDR3 is CASSRRGRDEAFF. The CDR3 bases are TGTGCCAGTAGTCGTCGGGGGAGAGACGAAGCTTTCTTT.

The gene calls are TRBV28 and TRBJ1-4; D gene unclear. CDR3 length: 14 amino acids. Germline values: CDR1 MDHEN, CDR2 SYDVKM. V lost 2 bases to trimming and J lost 8 bases, with 12 bases between them. This CDR3 is CASSLTFRGEKLFF. The CDR3, as DNA: TGTGCCAGCAGTTTAACCTTTAGAGGAGAAAAACTGTTTTTT.